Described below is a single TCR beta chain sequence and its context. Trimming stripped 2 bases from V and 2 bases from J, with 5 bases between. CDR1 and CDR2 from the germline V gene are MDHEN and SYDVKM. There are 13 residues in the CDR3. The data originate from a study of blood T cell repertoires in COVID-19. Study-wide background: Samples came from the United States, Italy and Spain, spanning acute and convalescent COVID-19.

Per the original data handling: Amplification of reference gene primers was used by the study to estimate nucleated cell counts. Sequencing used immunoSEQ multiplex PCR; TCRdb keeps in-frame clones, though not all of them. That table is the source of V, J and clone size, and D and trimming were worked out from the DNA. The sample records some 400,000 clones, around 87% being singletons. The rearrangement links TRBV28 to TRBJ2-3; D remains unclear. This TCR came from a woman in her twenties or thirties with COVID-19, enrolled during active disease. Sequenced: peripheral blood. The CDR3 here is CASSLLDTDTQYF. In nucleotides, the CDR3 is TGTGCCAGCAGTTTACTAGACACAGATACGCAGTATTTT. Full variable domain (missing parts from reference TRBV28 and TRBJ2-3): DVKVTQSSRYLVKRTGEKVFLECVQDMDHENMFWYRQDPGLGLRLIYFSYDVKMKEKGDIPEGYSVSREKKERFSLILESASTNQTSMYLCASSLLDTDTQYFGPGTRLTVL.